This TCR beta chain was recorded in a study of blood T cell repertoires in COVID-19. Study-level information: T cells, B-cell-depleted T cells, or PBMCs supplied cDNA or gDNA.

Germline lookup yields CDR1 MNHEY and CDR2 SVGAGI. The CDR3 loop spans 15 amino acids. Germline trimming cut 1 base from V and 5 bases from J; bases unmatched to any gene: 5. Assay used: immunoSEQ multiplex PCR; TCRdb lists only in-frame clones, some missing. Here the sample spans around 200,000 clones, approximately 80% being singletons. Sequencing used peripheral blood. The chain joins TRBV6-5 to TRBJ2-5; 9 nucleotides align to TRBD1. The clonotype comes from a woman aged 50 to 60 with acute or convalescent COVID-19. DNA for the CDR3: TGTGCCAGCAGTTACTATGGGGACAGGGAGGAGACCCAGTACTTC. It is translated as CASSYYGDREETQYF.